This TCR beta chain derives from a study of response to subunit inactivated influenza vaccine. Germline CDR1 reads SEHNR; CDR2 reads FQNEAQ (reference sequence). Trimming removed 0 bases from V and 4 bases from J; junction bases left unmatched: 8. The CDR3 has 16 residues. This clonotype was detected a few times. Via MiXCR, TCRdb re-called the RT-PCR reads, giving one row per CDR3 protein. The profile shows a few hundred thousand distinct CDR3 sequences, 11% to 15% of them singletons. Source: PBMCs from blood, taken roughly 12 days after vaccination. This chain joins TRBV7-9 and TRBJ2-7, with 8 bases aligning to TRBD1. The source of this sequence is a man in his forties or fifties who received an inactivated influenza vaccine. CDR3 region: CASSLARTGGLYEQYF. CDR3 nucleotide sequence: TGTGCCAGCAGCTTAGCGAGAACAGGGGGTTTATACGAGCAGTACTTC.